One sample yielded the 15 T cell receptor beta chains listed below, sequenced in a study of blood T cell repertoires in COVID-19. Produced via immunoSEQ multiplex PCR; TCRdb's table is partial and in-frame only. The sample contains about 220,000 clones, less than 90% of which appear only once. The sample consisted of peripheral blood. Receptors were obtained from a woman aged 60-70 years who had recovered from COVID-19.

The genes are TRBV6-2 or TRBV6-3 and TRBJ1-4; 7 bases match TRBD1. The length of the CDR3 is 14 residues. Germline CDR1 reads MNHEY; CDR2 reads SVGEGT. Losses at the gene ends were 6 bases for V and 7 bases for J; bases not matched to a gene: 8. DNA for the CDR3: TGTGCCAGCAGCCGGAGACAGGGCGGTGAAAAACTGTTTTTT. Its protein is CASSRRQGGEKLFF.

This sequence joins TRBV12-2 and TRBJ2-7; the table's D call of TRBD1 was not tested on the DNA. TRBV12-2 is designated a pseudogene. The CDR3 is made up of 15 amino acids. CDR3 sequence (DNA): TGTGCAAGTCGCACCACGGGGGACAGATCCTACGAGCAGTACTTC. Its protein is CASRTTGDRSYEQYF.

The chain employs TRBV5-1 and TRBJ2-1; D not certain. CDR1 SGHRS and CDR2 YFSETQ come from the germline V gene. The V end lost 4 bases, the J end lost 5 bases, and 7 bases lay between the germline ends. This CDR3 is built from 12 residues. Written as DNA, the CDR3 is TGCGCCAGCAGCCGATCTAACAATGAGCAGTTCTTC. It yields the protein CASSRSNNEQFF.

The DNA for the CDR3 is TGCGCCAGCAGCCAAGATCTGTGGACAGGTCAAAACACCATATATTTT. Amino acid sequence: CASSQDLWTGQNTIYF. The chain is built from TRBV4-3 and TRBJ1-3, with 7 bases lining up with TRBD1. Germline V CDR1 and CDR2: LGHNA, YSLEER. This CDR3 has 16 residues. With 0 bases clipped from V and 6 bases from J, the junction kept 8 bases outside the gene matches.

The chain couples TRBV5-1 to TRBJ1-1; D not resolved. Trimming removed 4 bases from V and 0 bases from J, with 10 bases in between. Germline values: CDR1 SGHRS, CDR2 YFSETQ. This CDR3 has 14 amino acids. The CDR3 loop is CASSLLTMNTEAFF. The CDR3 DNA sequence: TGCGCCAGCAGCCTATTGACTATGAACACTGAAGCTTTCTTT.

This chain uses TRBV11-3 with TRBJ2-5, with D unclear. V was clipped by 1 base and J by 0 bases, with 9 bases between them. The CDR3 is 15 amino acids. The germline V gene encodes CDR1 SGHNT and CDR2 YENEEA. CDR3 loop: CASSLVPRNQETQYF. The CDR3 DNA follows: TGTGCCAGCAGCTTAGTTCCGCGGAACCAAGAGACCCAGTACTTC.

The chain has TRBV6-5 and TRBJ1-1, with TRBD1 as a possible D gene (6 bases). Trimming took 8 bases from V and 1 from J, leaving 17 bases between them. The CDR3 loop spans 15 amino acids. Germline V gene lookup returns CDR1 MNHEY and CDR2 SVGAGI. CDR3 loop: CASRYRVASNTEAFF. CDR3 DNA sequence: TGTGCCAGCCGGTACAGGGTTGCCTCGAACACTGAAGCTTTCTTT.

The chain combines TRBV9 with TRBJ2-3, with TRBD2 matching over 8 bases. The germline CDR1 and CDR2 sequences are SGDLS and YYNGEE. The V and J ends lost 2 bases and 3 bases, in that order; junction bases with no gene match: 8. This CDR3 has 16 residues. In nucleotides, the CDR3 is TGTGCCAGCAGCGTCCCTCCCGTAGCGGGGACAGATACGCAGTATTTT. This codes for CASSVPPVAGTDTQYF.

This clone showed up just once. This rearrangement joins TRBV5-6 to TRBJ1-5, with TRBD1 identical over 7 bases. The length of the CDR3 is 15 residues. V trimming: 6 bases; J trimming: 2 bases; junction bases outside the gene matches: 8. Per germline, CDR1 SGHDT and CDR2 YYEEEE. CDR3 sequence reads: CASNSGGLGNQPQHF. The CDR3 DNA reads as TGTGCCAGCAACTCAGGGGGTTTGGGCAATCAGCCCCAGCATTTT.

This clone has a single count. The chain joins TRBV19 to TRBJ2-1, with TRBD2 identical over 14 bases. V lost 2 bases to trimming and J lost 8 bases; unmatched junction nucleotides: 2. The CDR3 length is 15 residues. CDR1 and CDR2 from the germline V gene are LNHDA and SQIVND (reference sequence). CDR3: CASSIRLAGGHEQFF. The CDR3, as DNA: TGTGCCAGTAGTATAAGACTAGCGGGGGGGCATGAGCAGTTCTTC.

This rearrangement joins TRBV5-1 to TRBJ1-1; D is unresolved. Germline V CDR1 and CDR2: SGHRS, YFSETQ. The germline V and J ends were trimmed by 0 bases and 0 bases, with 9 bases remaining between them. This CDR3 is 15 amino acids long. This chain's CDR3 is CASSLDINMNTEAFF. CDR3 DNA sequence: TGCGCCAGCAGCTTGGACATTAACATGAACACTGAAGCTTTCTTT.

The rearrangement links TRBV12-3 or TRBV12-4 to TRBJ2-7, with a tentative D call TRBD1 (5 bases). The CDR3 sequence is 12 residues long. Trimming stripped 5 bases from V and 2 bases from J, with 7 bases between. The CDR3 region is CASSQGTYEQYF. CDR3 DNA: TGTGCCAGCAGTCAGGGAACCTACGAGCAGTACTTC.

The chain has TRBV5-1 and TRBJ1-1; tentative D call: TRBD1 (6 bases). The CDR3 has 18 residues. The germline V gene encodes CDR1 SGHRS and CDR2 YFSETQ. Trimming pared 4 bases from V and 4 bases from J, leaving 26 bases between. The CDR3 loop reads CASSLSWGGGIFGTEAFF. The CDR3 DNA reads as TGCGCCAGCAGCCTGAGTTGGGGGGGCGGGATCTTCGGCACTGAAGCTTTCTTT.

V gene TRBV19 combines with J gene TRBJ1-5; D remains unclear. The CDR3 runs to 12 residues. The ends were cut back, 7 bases at V and 1 base at J, with 5 bases in the middle. CDR1 and CDR2 from the germline V gene are LNHDA and SQIVND (reference sequence). The CDR3 reads CASKESNQPQHF. CDR3 nucleotide sequence: TGTGCCAGTAAAGAGAGCAATCAGCCCCAGCATTTT.

V is TRBV7-6 and J is TRBJ1-6; 9 bases agree with TRBD1. Trimming at V came to 5 bases and at J to 8 bases, leaving 4 bases not matched to a gene. The CDR3 totals 14 residues. Germline CDR1 SGHVS, CDR2 FNYEAQ. CDR3 sequence: CASSPGTGHSPLHF. The CDR3 DNA reads TGTGCCAGCAGCCCTGGGACAGGGCATTCACCCCTCCACTTT.